Listed below are T cell receptor beta chains from one sample, sequenced in a study of breast tumors, draining lymph nodes, adjacent tissues. Via MiXCR, TCRdb re-called the multiplex PCR reads, giving one row per CDR3 protein. Among about 22,000 distinct CDR3 sequences listed, roughly 40% were seen once. The sequenced material came from breast tumor tissue. Source of these receptors: a female donor with breast cancer. Some clones in this sample may be carry-over from other donors' samples. Each CDR3 is given with its conserved first and last residue. A D gene is named only where the DNA matches it firmly. Clone size is not always given. Where it is, it says once, few, many or a class for expanded clones.

cdr3_aa: CASSFGSPRTATQYF; cdr3_nt: TGTGCCAGCAGCTTCGGGAGTCCCCGCACAGCTACGCAGTATTTT; v_call: TRBV9; d_call: NA; j_call: TRBJ2-3; clone_size: NA
cdr3_aa: CSARGGTGEQPQHF; cdr3_nt: TGCAGTGCTAGGGGAGGGACAGGGGAACAGCCCCAGCATTTT; v_call: TRBV20-1; d_call: TRBD1; j_call: TRBJ1-5; clone_size: NA
cdr3_aa: CASIPGLAGIYTQYF; cdr3_nt: TGTGCCAGCATCCCGGGACTAGCGGGAATATATACGCAGTATTTT; v_call: TRBV7-6; d_call: TRBD2; j_call: TRBJ2-3; clone_size: NA
cdr3_aa: CASSQDTGQYQPQHF; cdr3_nt: TGCGCCAGCAGCCAAGATACAGGGCAGTACCAGCCCCAGCATTTT; v_call: TRBV4-1; d_call: NA; j_call: TRBJ1-5; clone_size: many
cdr3_aa: CASSRVWGGQDTQYF; cdr3_nt: TGTGCCAGCAGCAGAGTCTGGGGGGGGCAAGATACGCAGTATTTT; v_call: TRBV7-9; d_call: NA; j_call: TRBJ2-3; clone_size: many
cdr3_aa: CASSMRLRTDTQYF; cdr3_nt: TGCGCCAGCAGCATGCGCCTCCGCACAGATACGCAGTATTTT; v_call: TRBV5-1; d_call: NA; j_call: TRBJ2-3; clone_size: medium-sized
cdr3_aa: CASSPPDRASRGEQYF; cdr3_nt: TGTGCCAGCTCACCTCCGGACAGGGCCAGCAGGGGAGAGCAGTACTTC; v_call: TRBV18; d_call: TRBD1; j_call: TRBJ2-7; clone_size: many
cdr3_aa: CASSGGTSGKAGELFF; cdr3_nt: TGCGCCAGCAGCGGGGGGACTAGCGGGAAGGCCGGGGAGCTGTTTTTT; v_call: TRBV4-1; d_call: TRBD2; j_call: TRBJ2-2; clone_size: NA
cdr3_aa: CASSSLAGGRDTQYF; cdr3_nt: TGTGCCAGCAGCAGTCTAGCGGGGGGGCGAGATACGCAGTATTTT; v_call: TRBV7-3; d_call: TRBD2; j_call: TRBJ2-3; clone_size: large
cdr3_aa: CASSPSQNSPLHF; cdr3_nt: TGTGCTAGCAGCCCGAGTCAGAATTCACCCCTCCACTTT; v_call: TRBV7-7; d_call: NA; j_call: TRBJ1-6; clone_size: many
cdr3_aa: CAWTSGREADTQYF; cdr3_nt: TGTGCCTGGACTAGCGGGAGGGAGGCAGATACGCAGTATTTT; v_call: TRBV30; d_call: TRBD2; j_call: TRBJ2-3; clone_size: NA
cdr3_aa: CSVVSSGGYNEQFF; cdr3_nt: TGCAGCGTTGTCTCCAGCGGGGGGTACAATGAGCAGTTCTTC; v_call: TRBV29-1; d_call: TRBD2; j_call: TRBJ2-1; clone_size: NA
cdr3_aa: CASQLIGSGTQYF; cdr3_nt: TGTGCCAGTCAATTAATTGGGTCGGGTACGCAGTATTTT; v_call: TRBV19; d_call: NA; j_call: TRBJ2-3; clone_size: medium-sized
cdr3_aa: CASSLSGSEKLFFGSGTQYF; cdr3_nt: NA; v_call: TRBV7-6; d_call: NA; j_call: TRBJ2-5; clone_size: NA
cdr3_aa: CASSDSLLAGVTDTQYF; cdr3_nt: TGTGCCAGCAGTGATTCACTACTAGCGGGAGTCACAGATACGCAGTATTTT; v_call: TRBV25-1; d_call: TRBD2; j_call: TRBJ2-3; clone_size: NA
cdr3_aa: CASRGSGTGELFF; cdr3_nt: TGTGCCAGCAGAGGGAGCGGCACCGGGGAGCTGTTTTTT; v_call: TRBV11-2; d_call: NA; j_call: TRBJ2-2; clone_size: NA
cdr3_aa: CASSLNSDGGYGYPF; cdr3_nt: TGTGCCAGCAGCTTAAACAGCGACGGGGGCTATGGCTACCCCTTC; v_call: TRBV7-9; d_call: NA; j_call: TRBJ1-2; clone_size: few
cdr3_aa: CASSKQGQRETAYEQYF; cdr3_nt: TGTGCCAGCAGCAAGCAGGGACAGCGTGAAACCGCCTACGAGCAGTACTTC; v_call: TRBV7-9; d_call: TRBD1; j_call: TRBJ2-7; clone_size: many
cdr3_aa: CASSQDSQTLRGYTF; cdr3_nt: TGTGCCAGCAGCCAAGACAGTCAGACCCTACGTGGCTACACCTTC; v_call: TRBV4-2; d_call: NA; j_call: TRBJ1-2; clone_size: few
cdr3_aa: CASSGTGTRTEAFF; cdr3_nt: TGTGCCAGTAGTGGGACAGGGACCAGGACTGAAGCTTTCTTT; v_call: TRBV19; d_call: TRBD1; j_call: TRBJ1-1; clone_size: NA
cdr3_aa: CASSRQEGGTDTQYF; cdr3_nt: TGTGCCAGCAGCCGGCAGGAAGGGGGAACAGATACGCAGTATTTT; v_call: TRBV4-2; d_call: NA; j_call: TRBJ2-3; clone_size: many
cdr3_aa: CAWSNIAWTDTQYF; cdr3_nt: TGTGCCTGGAGTAATATTGCTTGGACAGATACGCAGTATTTT; v_call: TRBV30; d_call: NA; j_call: TRBJ2-3; clone_size: NA
cdr3_aa: CASSLGTLGYTF; cdr3_nt: TGTGCCAGCAGCTTAGGTACCTTGGGCTACACCTTC; v_call: TRBV7-8; d_call: NA; j_call: TRBJ1-2; clone_size: NA
cdr3_aa: CASTPGGAYNSPLHF; cdr3_nt: TGTGCCAGTACCCCGGGTGGGGCCTATAATTCACCCCTCCACTTT; v_call: TRBV19; d_call: NA; j_call: TRBJ1-6; clone_size: NA
cdr3_aa: CASRVTNAGYEQYF; cdr3_nt: TGTGCCAGCAGAGTAACGAATGCGGGGTACGAGCAGTACTTC; v_call: TRBV7-3; d_call: NA; j_call: TRBJ2-7; clone_size: NA
cdr3_aa: CASSPVAGGNTGELFF; cdr3_nt: TGTGCCAGCAGCCCCGTGGCGGGAGGAAACACCGGGGAGCTGTTTTTT; v_call: TRBV7-9; d_call: TRBD2; j_call: TRBJ2-2; clone_size: NA
cdr3_aa: CASSVGEETQYF; cdr3_nt: TGTGCCAGCAGCGTGGGGGAAGAGACCCAGTACTTC; v_call: TRBV9; d_call: NA; j_call: TRBJ2-5; clone_size: NA
cdr3_aa: CASGVGAGVVEAFF; cdr3_nt: TGTGCCAGCGGAGTCGGGGCAGGGGTCGTTGAAGCTTTCTTT; v_call: TRBV19; d_call: NA; j_call: TRBJ1-1; clone_size: NA
cdr3_aa: CASSKGGYNEQFF; cdr3_nt: TGTGCCAGCAGTAAAGGGGGATACAATGAGCAGTTCTTC; v_call: TRBV25-1; d_call: NA; j_call: TRBJ2-1; clone_size: few
cdr3_aa: CASSRAGGQPQHF; cdr3_nt: TGCGCCAGCAGCCGGGCGGGAGGCCAGCCCCAGCATTTT; v_call: TRBV5-1; d_call: NA; j_call: TRBJ1-5; clone_size: NA
cdr3_aa: CASSPLAGGGRNSPLHF; cdr3_nt: TGTGCCAGTAGTCCCCTTGCAGGGGGCGGGAGGAATTCACCCCTCCACTTT; v_call: TRBV19; d_call: TRBD1; j_call: TRBJ1-6; clone_size: medium-sized
cdr3_aa: CASSFAGTRGF; cdr3_nt: TGTGCCAGCAGCTTCGCCGGGACGCGGGGCTTC; v_call: TRBV7-9; d_call: NA; j_call: TRBJ2-6; clone_size: NA
cdr3_aa: CSVEGQHNEQFF; cdr3_nt: TGCAGCGTTGAAGGGCAGCACAATGAGCAGTTCTTC; v_call: TRBV29-1; d_call: NA; j_call: TRBJ2-1; clone_size: many
cdr3_aa: CASSYSTGGSGANVLTF; cdr3_nt: TGTGCCAGCAGTTACTCCACAGGGGGCTCTGGGGCCAACGTCCTGACTTTC; v_call: TRBV6-6; d_call: TRBD1; j_call: TRBJ2-6; clone_size: NA
cdr3_aa: CASSQDELAGGQYF; cdr3_nt: TGTGCCAGCAGCCAAGATGAACTAGCGGGGGGGCAGTATTTT; v_call: TRBV4-2; d_call: TRBD2; j_call: TRBJ2-3; clone_size: many
cdr3_aa: CATSVDGQDQPQHF; cdr3_nt: TGTGCCACCAGTGTCGACGGACAGGATCAGCCCCAGCATTTT; v_call: TRBV24-1; d_call: TRBD1; j_call: TRBJ1-5; clone_size: NA
cdr3_aa: CASRGTAQGIQYF; cdr3_nt: TGTGCCAGCAGAGGGACGGCCCAAGGGATTCAGTACTTC; v_call: TRBV12-3/TRBV12-4; d_call: NA; j_call: TRBJ2-4; clone_size: NA
cdr3_aa: CASSLGQGRGQETQYF; cdr3_nt: TGCGCCAGCAGCTTGGGACAGGGACGGGGCCAAGAGACCCAGTACTTC; v_call: TRBV5-1; d_call: TRBD1; j_call: TRBJ2-5; clone_size: NA
cdr3_aa: CASSPWDRVWETQYF; cdr3_nt: TGTGCCAGCAGCCCTTGGGACAGGGTCTGGGAGACCCAGTACTTC; v_call: TRBV9; d_call: TRBD1; j_call: TRBJ2-5; clone_size: many
cdr3_aa: CSAWKDNEQFF; cdr3_nt: TGCAGTGCCTGGAAGGATAATGAGCAGTTCTTC; v_call: TRBV20-1; d_call: NA; j_call: TRBJ2-1; clone_size: once
cdr3_aa: CASSPEQGQPEAFF; cdr3_nt: TGCGCCAGCAGCCCTGAACAGGGTCAGCCTGAAGCTTTCTTT; v_call: TRBV5-1; d_call: NA; j_call: TRBJ1-1; clone_size: NA
cdr3_aa: CASSQMTDTQYF; cdr3_nt: TGTGCCAGCAGTCAGATGACAGATACGCAGTATTTT; v_call: TRBV4-2; d_call: NA; j_call: TRBJ2-3; clone_size: many
cdr3_aa: CASSPPGGIGNQPQHF; cdr3_nt: TGTGCCAGCAGCCCCCCAGGGGGAATAGGCAATCAGCCCCAGCATTTT; v_call: TRBV12-3/TRBV12-4; d_call: TRBD1; j_call: TRBJ1-5; clone_size: few
cdr3_aa: CAWTRGVRDREKLFF; cdr3_nt: TGTGCCTGGACCCGAGGGGTACGGGACAGGGAAAAACTGTTTTTT; v_call: TRBV30; d_call: TRBD1; j_call: TRBJ1-4; clone_size: many
cdr3_aa: CASINRGRDSPLHF; cdr3_nt: TGTGCCAGCATTAACAGGGGCAGGGATTCACCCCTCCACTTT; v_call: TRBV6-4; d_call: TRBD1; j_call: TRBJ1-6; clone_size: NA
cdr3_aa: CASSRGGSGANVLTF; cdr3_nt: TGTGCCAGTAGCCGAGGGGGGTCTGGGGCCAACGTCCTGACTTTC; v_call: TRBV19; d_call: NA; j_call: TRBJ2-6; clone_size: NA
cdr3_aa: CASSELAGRGTGELFF; cdr3_nt: TGTGCCAGCAGTGAACTAGCGGGGCGGGGCACCGGGGAGCTGTTTTTT; v_call: TRBV2; d_call: TRBD2; j_call: TRBJ2-2; clone_size: many
cdr3_aa: CASSSSGGEGYTF; cdr3_nt: TGTGCCAGCAGCTCTTCAGGGGGCGAGGGCTACACCTTC; v_call: TRBV7-3; d_call: TRBD1; j_call: TRBJ1-2; clone_size: NA
cdr3_aa: CSASPLHNRGTEAFF; cdr3_nt: TGCAGTGCTAGTCCACTCCACAACAGGGGGACTGAAGCTTTCTTT; v_call: TRBV20-1; d_call: TRBD1; j_call: TRBJ1-1; clone_size: NA
cdr3_aa: CASSLILNYGYTF; cdr3_nt: TGTGCCAGCAGTTTAATTCTTAACTATGGCTACACCTTC; v_call: TRBV12-3/TRBV12-4; d_call: NA; j_call: TRBJ1-2; clone_size: NA
cdr3_aa: CASRGDYNSPLHF; cdr3_nt: TGTGCCAGCAGAGGGGACTATAATTCACCCCTCCACTTT; v_call: TRBV2; d_call: NA; j_call: TRBJ1-6; clone_size: NA
cdr3_aa: CSGRLGGRTGELFF; cdr3_nt: TGCAGCGGGAGACTAGGAGGGAGGACCGGGGAGCTGTTTTTT; v_call: TRBV29-1; d_call: NA; j_call: TRBJ2-2; clone_size: few
cdr3_aa: CASSLGGTPYNEQFF; cdr3_nt: TGCGCCAGCAGCTTGGGTGGGACCCCCTACAATGAGCAGTTCTTC; v_call: TRBV5-1; d_call: NA; j_call: TRBJ2-1; clone_size: many
cdr3_aa: CSAASGRAYNEQFF; cdr3_nt: TGCAGTGCGGCTAGCGGGAGGGCCTACAATGAGCAGTTCTTC; v_call: TRBV20-1; d_call: TRBD2; j_call: TRBJ2-1; clone_size: once
cdr3_aa: CSAREFSGSGAKNIQYF; cdr3_nt: TGCAGTGCTAGAGAATTTAGCGGGAGTGGGGCCAAAAACATTCAGTACTTC; v_call: TRBV20-1; d_call: TRBD2; j_call: TRBJ2-4; clone_size: many